The following is a T cell receptor (beta chain) sequence with its context. No antigen is known for it. The authors extracted at least 5 micrograms of total RNA per sample. This record belongs to a study of blood T cells in healthy people across ages. Study details: About one barcoded beta molecule per two T cells came from capture by template switching.

Study observations and caveats: Among long-lived donors, naive CD4+ cells were more numerous and diversity higher than in aged donors.

CDR1 is SGHRS and CDR2 is YFSETQ in the germline V gene. The ends lost 2 bases at V and 2 bases at J; junction bases unmatched: 9. CDR3 length: 17 amino acids. The authors ran a second PCR of about 7 to 11 cycles using a sample-barcoded 5' primer and a J-beta primer mix. TCRdb called the 5' RACE reads again in MiXCR, with one record for every CDR3 protein. Here the sample spans approximately 800,000 distinct CDR3 sequences, about 42% being singletons. The chain links TRBV5-1 to TRBJ2-1, with 8 bases lining up with TRBD2. This receptor was taken from a man at least 80 years old in good health. The sequenced sample consisted of blood. The CDR3 nucleotides are TGCGCCAGCAGCTTTACAGCGACTAGCGCGACCTACAATGAGCAGTTCTTC. Amino acid sequence: CASSFTATSATYNEQFF. Full variable domain (remainder filled in from reference TRBV5-1 and TRBJ2-1): KAGVTQTPRYLIKTRGQQVTLSCSPISGHRSVSWYQQTPGQGLQFLFEYFSETQRNKGNFPGRFSGRQFSNSRSEMNVSTLELGDSALYLCASSFTATSATYNEQFFGPGTRLTVL.